Reported below is one TCR beta chain. This clone is a singleton in its sample. Its antigen is not yet known. Per-base qualities were not stored, and no clone one base away is much larger. These data are taken from a study of blood T cell repertoires in COVID-19 (dated by TCRdb to the early 2020s). Concerning the study at large: Samples from collaborators originated in the United States, Italy and Spain and spanned both the acute and convalescent phases of COVID-19. The material from the prospective study consisted of cDNA or gDNA derived from T cells, B-cell-depleted T cells, or PBMCs. Deeply sampled blood TCRbeta repertoires from subjects exposed to, actively infected with, or recovered from COVID-19 were included in the dataset. The repertoires were released in a freely available public database intended as a resource for research on the immune response to SARS-CoV-2. The samples were drawn from the first 160 participants of the ongoing ImmuneRACE study and from under 1,500 subjects provided by 6 global collaborators. Sample metadata almost always included a de-identified subject ID, COVID-19 status, age in years and sex. Where available, HLA class I and class II types were taken from metadata supplied by the sample provider and were not determined by assay-based typing.

In the prospective study, participants were roughly 18 to 100 years old, resided in approximately 25 geographic areas of the United States, and were enrolled through a virtual design. To assign participants to cohorts, the prospective study relied on clinical history that participants themselves reported in a screening survey and a study questionnaire. Each participant in the prospective study had whole blood, serum and a nasopharyngeal or oropharyngeal swab collected by mobile phlebotomists. Over an approximately two-month period, participants in the prospective study had the option of providing additional blood draws and questionnaires. Before DNA extraction, blood samples from the prospective study were shipped at room temperature or frozen. Taken from the germline V gene, the CDR1 and CDR2 loops are KGHDR and SFDVKD. The cysteine opens and the phenylalanine closes a CDR3 of 14 amino acids. The only DNA kept is the CDR3, 42 bases in frame from the first base. Trimming takes 7 bases off V and 1 base off J; junction bases not matched to a gene: 3.

TCRbeta CDR3 regions were amplified from genomic DNA by means of the immunoSEQ Assay, a bias-controlled multiplex PCR. The published analysis was carried out like this. The number of nucleated cells in each sample was estimated from the amplification of reference gene primers within the assay. Sequence reads were collapsed and filtered to measure the absolute abundance of every unique TCRbeta CDR3 rearrangement. For each sample, productive Simpson clonality was calculated as the square root of Simpson's diversity index across productive rearrangements. As stored in TCRdb, this immuneACCESS dataset retains in-frame rearrangements with V and J assigned. A fraction of the clones does not appear; measured against another copy, unresolved V genes explain less than half of the discrepancy, and the remainder lacks a known reason. Clone size and the V and J calls come from that table; the DNA yielded D and trimming. A total of under 200,000 clones appear in this sample, 82% of them only once. The ten largest clones take up under 6.5% of the sample.

Study-wide conclusions, independent of this receptor: How much clinical and demographic metadata was included differed by source and by participant, and the metadata was provided uncurated.

The chain is made from TRBV24-1 and TRBJ2-1, with 7 bases matching TRBD1. This TCR came from a woman aged 60 to 75 with acute COVID-19. The specimen was PBMCs or T cells enriched from blood (not recorded which). The DNA sequence is given as TGTGCCACCAGCGTGGGACAGTCCTACAATGAGCAGTTCTTC. This sequence encodes CATSVGQSYNEQFF.